This is a list of T cell receptor beta chains from one sample in a study of T cells after yellow fever vaccination. TCRdb itself ran the 5' RACE reads through MiXCR, one entry per CDR3 protein. Here the sample spans a few hundred thousand distinct CDR3 sequences, 3.5% to 4.5% being singletons. Here the sequenced sample was PBMCs, taken 15 days after the yellow fever booster vaccination. These TCRs come from a man between 18 and 35 years old who received the YFV17D yellow fever vaccine. The CDR3 runs from the conserved cysteine through the conserved F or W.

TRBV12-3/TRBV12-4	TRBJ2-5	CASSPPDRVETQYF
TRBV20-1	TRBJ2-5	CSAISPSQETQYF
TRBV7-7	TRBJ2-1	CASSLDGGDEQFF
TRBV12-3/TRBV12-4	TRBJ1-5	CASSQDRPLQPQHF
TRBV7-2	TRBJ2-5	CASSFSGLAGGPGETQYF
TRBV19	TRBJ1-5	CASSEYSSQHF
TRBV6-5	TRBJ1-2	CAAATNYGYTF
TRBV5-1	TRBJ2-3	CASRRGHSGDTQYF
TRBV7-2	TRBJ2-7	CASSAGQGGSYEQYF
TRBV5-5	TRBJ1-1	CASTPHGQGSTEAFF
TRBV6-5	TRBJ2-2	CASSYEGTGELFF
TRBV5-1	TRBJ2-7	CASSIGNRDGDEQYF
TRBV7-2	TRBJ2-3	CASSWTRDTQYF
TRBV7-2	TRBJ1-2	CASSYREGRGYGYTF
TRBV3-1	TRBJ2-1	CASSHSSGGDNEQFF
TRBV5-1	TRBJ2-5	CASSFPSGVQETQYF
TRBV15	TRBJ1-5	CATGIEKGQPQHF
TRBV27	TRBJ1-5	CASSLGPRVFQPQHF
TRBV20-1	TRBJ2-2	CSARDPSGGAGELFF
TRBV24-1	TRBJ1-5	CATSDFADQPQHF
TRBV7-3	TRBJ1-1	CASSLNPLDEAFF
TRBV4-3	TRBJ1-2	CASSQDRGGANYGYTF
TRBV20-1	TRBJ1-5	CSASRDPNQPQHF
TRBV12-3/TRBV12-4	TRBJ2-2	CASSHGQRAGELFF
TRBV2	TRBJ1-2	CASSAPGGDGYTF
TRBV4-3	TRBJ2-3	CASSQDHTGRTDTQYF
TRBV9	TRBJ2-7	CASSATSGGFYEQYF